Below, one T cell receptor beta chain is given with its context. The data were taken from a study of control samples from healthy donors and cancer patients. Per the germline V gene, CDR1 is SGHTA and CDR2 is FQGNSA. V lost 4 bases, J lost 5 bases, and 3 bases stayed unmatched. The CDR3 has 14 amino acids. The method was immunoSEQ multiplex PCR; TCRdb's version includes in-frame clones alone and lacks a portion of them. The repertoire holds around 30,000 clones, 85% to 90% seen once, with approximately 1.5% in the top ten. This sequence originates from a woman in her thirties or forties with lung cancer. The chain employs TRBV7-2 and TRBJ1-2, with TRBD1 matching 11 bases. Sequencing used PBMCs. The CDR3 region has the DNA TGTGCCAGCAGCTCGGACAGGGGGCGTTATGGCTACACCTTC. Amino acids: CASSSDRGRYGYTF. Together with reference TRBV7-2 and TRBJ1-2, the CDR3 gives the full variable domain: GAGVSQSPSNKVTEKGKDVELRCDPISGHTALYWYRQSLGQGLEFLIYFQGNSAPDKSGLPSDRFSAERTGGSVSTLTIQRTQQEDSAVYLCASSSDRGRYGYTFGSGTRLTVV.